The 16 T cell receptor beta chains given below trace back to one sample, sequenced in a study of cytomegalovirus exposure and HLA in healthy donors. PCR used 60 Vbeta primers and 13 Jbeta primers. TCRdb's table, derived via immunoSEQ multiplex PCR, lists solely in-frame clones and lacks some. Seen here are about 120,000 clones, roughly 82% observed once, and the top ten hold around 4%. The specimen was PBMCs. All receptors come from a human donor in good health.

Notes on this clone: This same CDR3 is encoded by further DNA sequences in the sample. The chain uses TRBV7-2 and TRBJ2-7, with 7 bases fitting TRBD1. V dropped 5 bases and J dropped 2; count of bases not matched to a gene: 9. Germline V CDR1 and CDR2: SGHTA, FQGNSA. The CDR3 is made up of 15 amino acids. Written as DNA, the CDR3 is TGTGCCAGCAGCGCCTCGAGGGGGCTGGCCTACGAGCAGTACTTC. Protein product: CASSASRGLAYEQYF.

CDR3 sequence (DNA): TGCAGCGTAGCTGAGGGGGGGAATCAGCCCCAGCATTTT. As protein: CSVAEGGNQPQHF. J is TRBJ1-5 and V is TRBV29-1, with D perhaps TRBD1 (6 bases). Per the germline V gene, CDR1 is SQVTM and CDR2 is ANQGSEA. With 6 bases removed from V and 4 bases from J, the gap between germline ends came to 13 bases. The CDR3 runs 13 residues.

This clone was counted once. This chain connects TRBV6-5 to TRBJ2-5; 7 bases are shared with TRBD1. V lost 1 base to trimming and J lost 1 base; unmatched junction nucleotides: 3. Germline V CDR1 and CDR2: MNHEY, SVGAGI. The CDR3 totals 15 residues. CDR3 DNA: TGTGCCAGCAGTTACTGGGCAGGGGGCCAAGAGACCCAGTACTTC. It is translated as CASSYWAGGQETQYF.

V and J are TRBV5-1 and TRBJ2-7; TRBD1 aligns across 8 bases. V shed 7 bases, J shed 3 bases, and the junction held 0 bases outside the gene matches. This CDR3 has 11 residues. Germline V gene sequence: CDR1 SGHRS, CDR2 YFSETQ. This CDR3 is CASGQGYEQYF. CDR3 coding DNA: TGCGCCAGCGGACAGGGCTACGAGCAGTACTTC.

This chain links TRBV6-1 with TRBJ1-5; 8 bases align to TRBD1. The trim removed 6 bases at V and 5 bases at J, leaving 6 bases unmatched. CDR1 and CDR2 (germline): MNHNS, SASEGT. CDR3 size: 14 residues. This CDR3 is CASRPTGGDQPQHF. The CDR3, as DNA: TGTGCCAGCAGACCCACAGGGGGGGATCAGCCCCAGCATTTT.

This rearrangement joins TRBV11-3 to TRBJ1-2; 10 nucleotides line up with TRBD1. This CDR3 comprises 17 residues. V gave up 1 base and J gave up 2 bases; unmatched junction bases: 7. CDR1 and CDR2 from the germline V gene are SGHNT and YENEEA. The CDR3 DNA follows: TGTGCCAGCAGCTTAGGTGGGACAGGGGACTTAAACTATGGCTACACCTTC. It yields the protein CASSLGGTGDLNYGYTF.

This clone was detected only a few times. The V call is TRBV28, the J call TRBJ2-7; the match to TRBD2 covers 14 bases. With V trimmed by 6 bases and J by 3 bases, 4 bases remained unmatched. The germline gives CDR1 MDHEN, CDR2 SYDVKM. The CDR3 loop spans 15 amino acids. CDR3 DNA: TGTGCCAGCAGACAGACTAGCGGGAGGGTCTACGAGCAGTACTTC. Protein sequence: CASRQTSGRVYEQYF.

The chain couples TRBV23-1 to TRBJ2-7; D is unresolved. TRBV23-1 is sorted into the ORF group, with uncertain function. This CDR3 is 10 amino acids long. The ends were cut back, 4 bases at V and 5 bases at J, with 3 bases in the middle. The CDR3 nucleotides are TGCGCCAGCAGTCCAAACGAGCAGTACTTC. It yields the protein CASSPNEQYF.

The chain combines TRBV20-1 with TRBJ1-2; D gene ambiguous. Per the germline V gene, CDR1 is DFQATT and CDR2 is SNEGSKA (reference sequence). This CDR3 spans 11 amino acids. Trimming stripped 1 base from V and 4 bases from J, with 4 bases between. CDR3 amino acids: CSARGSYGYTF. The CDR3 nucleotides are TGCAGTGCTAGAGGGAGCTATGGCTACACCTTC.

A few counts support this clone. In nucleotides, the CDR3 is TGTGCCAGCAGAAGACTAGCGGGAGAAGGCAATGAGCAGTTCTTC. Its protein is CASRRLAGEGNEQFF. The rearrangement joins TRBV11-1 to TRBJ2-1; 12 bases align to TRBD2. The CDR3 is 15 amino acids. Trimming at V came to 6 bases and at J to 6 bases, leaving 6 bases not matched to a gene. The V gene's germline CDR1 is SGHAT and CDR2 FQDESV (reference sequence).

The chain joins TRBV5-4 to TRBJ2-7, with TRBD1 matching 7 bases. The CDR3 extends over 12 amino acids. The V and J ends lost 3 bases and 6 bases, in that order; junction bases with no gene match: 3. CDR1 is SGHNT and CDR2 is YYREEE in the germline V gene (reference sequence). The CDR3 bases are TGTGCCAGCAGCTATGGGACAGCCGAGCAGTACTTC. The encoded protein is CASSYGTAEQYF.

This clone was observed a few times. This chain connects TRBV29-1 to TRBJ1-1; 12 bases line up with TRBD1. V was pared by 1 base and J by 5 bases, with 11 bases of the junction left unmatched. From germline, CDR1 is SQVTM and CDR2 ANQGSEA. The CDR3 contains 17 residues. CDR3 nucleotides: TGCAGCGTTGAAGCCCTGGGACAGGGGGCGCTGAGGACTGAAGCTTTCTTT. Its protein product is CSVEALGQGALRTEAFF.

This chain uses TRBV29-1 with TRBJ2-2, with D perhaps matching TRBD1 (5 bases). Germline CDR1 SQVTM, CDR2 ANQGSEA. There are 14 residues in the CDR3. Trimming cost V 4 bases and J 2 bases, with 11 bases left between them. The CDR3 region has the DNA TGCAGCGTTGTGGGGCAGAAAAACACCGGGGAGCTGTTTTTT. Translated, it gives CSVVGQKNTGELFF.

The CDR3 region is CAGRGQGNQPQHF. As DNA, the CDR3 is TGTGCAGGGAGGGGACAGGGCAATCAGCCCCAGCATTTT. The rearrangement links TRBV21-1 to TRBJ1-5; the D segment call TRBD1 is taken from the table without a DNA check. TRBV21-1 is shown as a pseudogene. The CDR3 extends over 13 amino acids.

V is TRBV2 and J is TRBJ2-5; TRBD2 agrees at 10 bases. The better agreement between TRBJ2-7 and the DNA end casts doubt on the J call. Germline V CDR1 and CDR2: SNHLY, FYNNEI. The CDR3 extends over 15 amino acids. As DNA, the CDR3 is TGTGCCAGCACTAGCGGGAGTACTAACTCCTACGAGCAGTACTTC. It is translated as CASTSGSTNSYEQYF.

The rearrangement uses TRBV11-2 and TRBJ2-5; D not resolved. The CDR3 contains 12 residues. Germline V CDR1 and CDR2: SGHAT, FQNNGV. Trimming took 4 bases from V and 4 from J, leaving 7 bases between them. In DNA form, the CDR3 reads TGTGCCAGCAGCTCCGCCGGAGAGACCCAGTACTTC. As protein: CASSSAGETQYF.